This T cell receptor (beta chain) was found in a study of CD8+CD57+ T cells in acquired aplastic anemia. Those patients picked for sequencing had displayed CD8+CD57+ cell expansion on flow cytometry. Trimming stripped 10 bases from V and 5 bases from J, with 21 bases between. The CDR3 has 14 residues. The use of genomic DNA as template underpinned the TCR beta VDJ and CDR3 profiling. TCRdb reanalysed the reads using MiXCR and keeps one entry per CDR3 protein. The sample records approximately 150,000 distinct CDR3 sequences, around half being singletons. This clonotype appeared a single time. The chain carries TRBV12-3 or TRBV12-4 and TRBJ2-7, with D perhaps TRBD1 or TRBD2 (6 bases each). Sample: sorted CD4+, CD8+, or CD8+CD57+ T cells (not recorded which) from PBMCs. This clonotype originated in a human donor with aplastic anemia. The CDR3 sequence: CATRLQGRDNEQYF. For the CDR3, the DNA is TGTGCCACCCGACTCCAGGGGCGGGACAACGAGCAGTACTTC.